This TCR beta chain was identified in a study of T cell repertoires in cytomegalovirus infection. Study-level information: CMV infection and matching HLA type were both indicated by public TCR beta signatures.

Study-level points and caveats: Summed frequency of shared TCR beta families picked out CMV carriers who also had the relevant HLA. Dominating the ex vivo response were TCR beta clonotypes that were CMV-specific and HLA-C-restricted.

From the reads, TCRdb called clonotypes with MiXCR, one entry per CDR3 protein. The sample lists about 360,000 distinct CDR3 sequences, approximately 18% occurring once. Of note for this clonotype: Its antigen is unidentified.

Germline V gene lookup returns CDR1 SSHAT and CDR2 FNYEAQ (reference sequence). V gave up 5 bases and J gave up 8 bases; unmatched junction bases: 8. This CDR3 has 14 residues. The source is a human donor in good health (CMV status not recorded). Some clones in this sample may be carry-over from other donors' samples. Sequences were obtained from PBMCs. The chain employs TRBV7-7 and TRBJ2-2, with 7 bases fitting TRBD1. DNA of the CDR3: TGTGCCAGCAGCCAATATAGGGGGCAAGGGGAGCTGTTTTTT. Amino acids: CASSQYRGQGELFF.